This T cell receptor (beta chain) is drawn from a study of CD8+ T cells in alopecia areata. Notes on the study in general: Normal-skin resident alphabeta T cells also appear among scalp sample sequences. Higher clonality was seen in lesional scalp than in normal scalp, especially in alopecia totalis/universalis.

Extraction and reverse transcription of RNA yielded cDNA as the sequencing template. Sequencing used immunoSEQ multiplex PCR; TCRdb keeps in-frame clones, though not all of them. Among some 170,000 clones listed, roughly 60% were seen once. Comments on this clone: Its antigen is unknown.

The germline V and J ends were trimmed by 4 bases and 1 base, with 9 bases remaining between them. The CDR3 consists of 14 residues. CDR1 and CDR2 (germline): SGHRS, YFSETQ. This clonotype was obtained from a human donor with alopecia areata. The chain links TRBV5-1 to TRBJ1-5, with a tentative D call TRBD1 (6 bases). The material was CD4+ T cells sorted from blood, obtained at week 0. CDR3 sequence (DNA): TGCGCCAGCAGCCTAGGACAGAGCAATCAGCCCCAGCATTTT. Protein sequence: CASSLGQSNQPQHF. Looking up the rest from reference TRBV5-1 and TRBJ1-5 gives the full variable domain: KAGVTQTPRYLIKTRGQQVTLSCSPISGHRSVSWYQQTPGQGLQFLFEYFSETQRNKGNFPGRFSGRQFSNSRSEMNVSTLELGDSALYLCASSLGQSNQPQHFGDGTRLSIL.